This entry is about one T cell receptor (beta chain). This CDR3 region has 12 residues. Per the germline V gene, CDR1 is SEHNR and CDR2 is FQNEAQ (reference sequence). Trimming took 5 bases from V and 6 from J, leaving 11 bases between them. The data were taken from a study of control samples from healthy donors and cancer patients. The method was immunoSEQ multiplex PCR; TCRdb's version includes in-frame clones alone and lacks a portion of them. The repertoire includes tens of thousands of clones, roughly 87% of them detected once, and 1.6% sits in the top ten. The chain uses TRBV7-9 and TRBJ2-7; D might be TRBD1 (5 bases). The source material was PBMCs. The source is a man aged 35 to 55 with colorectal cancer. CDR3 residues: CASSTGAFEQYF. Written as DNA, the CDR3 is TGTGCCAGCAGCACAGGAGCCTTCGAGCAGTACTTC.